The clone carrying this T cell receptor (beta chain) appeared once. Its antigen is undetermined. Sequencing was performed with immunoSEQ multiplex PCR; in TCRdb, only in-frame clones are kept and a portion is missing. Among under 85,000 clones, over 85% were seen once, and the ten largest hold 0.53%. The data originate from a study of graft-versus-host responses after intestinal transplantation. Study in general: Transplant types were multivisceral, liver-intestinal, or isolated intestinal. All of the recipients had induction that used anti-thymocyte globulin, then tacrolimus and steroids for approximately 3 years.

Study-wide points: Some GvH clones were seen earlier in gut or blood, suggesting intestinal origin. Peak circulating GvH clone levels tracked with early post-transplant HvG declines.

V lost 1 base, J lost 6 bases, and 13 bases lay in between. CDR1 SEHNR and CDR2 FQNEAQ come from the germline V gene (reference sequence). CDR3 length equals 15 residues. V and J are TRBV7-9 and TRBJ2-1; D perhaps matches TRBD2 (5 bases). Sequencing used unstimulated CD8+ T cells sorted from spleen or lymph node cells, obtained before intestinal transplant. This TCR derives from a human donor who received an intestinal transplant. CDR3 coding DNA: TGTGCCAGCAGCTTAGTTTTGGGGAGAACCAATGAGCAGTTCTTC. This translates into CASSLVLGRTNEQFF.